Shown below are 5 T cell receptor beta chains from a single sample sequenced in a study. One entry per CDR3 protein, called by TCRdb with MiXCR from the RT-PCR reads. The table lists more than 550,000 distinct CDR3 sequences, 14% of them singletons. The sample taken for sequencing was memory CD4+ T cells from blood. The receptors were gathered from a female donor in good health, serving as a healthy control.

The chain couples TRBV5-1 to TRBJ2-1, with 12 bases that match TRBD2. V was pared by 7 bases and J by 6 bases, with 5 bases of the junction left unmatched. CDR1 is SGHRS and CDR2 is YFSETQ in the germline V gene. This CDR3 has 14 residues. DNA for the CDR3: TGCGCCAGCCACCCTAGCGGGGGGGCCAATGAGCAGTTCTTC. Protein: CASHPSGGANEQFF.

This clonotype has a count of ten or more. The chain links TRBV12-3 or TRBV12-4 to TRBJ1-5; TRBD1 aligns across 8 bases. The CDR3 totals 13 residues. With 7 bases clipped from V and 3 bases from J, the junction kept 2 bases outside the gene matches. CDR3 bases: TGTGCCAGCACGGGACAGGTCAATCAGCCCCAGCATTTT. It encodes CASTGQVNQPQHF.

This clonotype was detected ten times or more. At one boundary the junction diverges from the germline segment, which might be a read error. The gene calls are TRBV6-5 and TRBJ2-3; tentative D call: TRBD1 (6 bases). The CDR3 is 13 residues long. Germline lookup yields CDR1 MNHEY and CDR2 SVGAGI. This chain's CDR3 is CASNYRVRDTQYF. The CDR3 bases are TGTGCCAGCAATTACAGGGTGCGAGATACGCAGTATTTT.

This clonotype was detected many times. The chain couples TRBV6-5 to TRBJ2-7; D is uncertain. The V and J ends lost 6 bases and 4 bases respectively, with 16 bases between them. The germline gives CDR1 MNHEY, CDR2 SVGAGI. CDR3 length equals 14 residues. The CDR3 nucleotides read TGTGCCAGCAGGACATTAGGGTCGACATACGAGCAGTACTTC. The encoded protein is CASRTLGSTYEQYF.

This clonotype was counted at least ten times. V gene TRBV20-1 combines with J gene TRBJ2-5, with 8 bases fitting TRBD1. The trim removed 2 bases at V and 3 bases at J, leaving 2 bases unmatched. Germline V gene sequence: CDR1 DFQATT, CDR2 SNEGSKA (reference sequence). CDR3 length: 13 amino acids. CDR3 sequence (DNA): TGCAGTGCTAGACAGGGGGCAAAAGAGACCCAGTACTTC. It specifies CSARQGAKETQYF.